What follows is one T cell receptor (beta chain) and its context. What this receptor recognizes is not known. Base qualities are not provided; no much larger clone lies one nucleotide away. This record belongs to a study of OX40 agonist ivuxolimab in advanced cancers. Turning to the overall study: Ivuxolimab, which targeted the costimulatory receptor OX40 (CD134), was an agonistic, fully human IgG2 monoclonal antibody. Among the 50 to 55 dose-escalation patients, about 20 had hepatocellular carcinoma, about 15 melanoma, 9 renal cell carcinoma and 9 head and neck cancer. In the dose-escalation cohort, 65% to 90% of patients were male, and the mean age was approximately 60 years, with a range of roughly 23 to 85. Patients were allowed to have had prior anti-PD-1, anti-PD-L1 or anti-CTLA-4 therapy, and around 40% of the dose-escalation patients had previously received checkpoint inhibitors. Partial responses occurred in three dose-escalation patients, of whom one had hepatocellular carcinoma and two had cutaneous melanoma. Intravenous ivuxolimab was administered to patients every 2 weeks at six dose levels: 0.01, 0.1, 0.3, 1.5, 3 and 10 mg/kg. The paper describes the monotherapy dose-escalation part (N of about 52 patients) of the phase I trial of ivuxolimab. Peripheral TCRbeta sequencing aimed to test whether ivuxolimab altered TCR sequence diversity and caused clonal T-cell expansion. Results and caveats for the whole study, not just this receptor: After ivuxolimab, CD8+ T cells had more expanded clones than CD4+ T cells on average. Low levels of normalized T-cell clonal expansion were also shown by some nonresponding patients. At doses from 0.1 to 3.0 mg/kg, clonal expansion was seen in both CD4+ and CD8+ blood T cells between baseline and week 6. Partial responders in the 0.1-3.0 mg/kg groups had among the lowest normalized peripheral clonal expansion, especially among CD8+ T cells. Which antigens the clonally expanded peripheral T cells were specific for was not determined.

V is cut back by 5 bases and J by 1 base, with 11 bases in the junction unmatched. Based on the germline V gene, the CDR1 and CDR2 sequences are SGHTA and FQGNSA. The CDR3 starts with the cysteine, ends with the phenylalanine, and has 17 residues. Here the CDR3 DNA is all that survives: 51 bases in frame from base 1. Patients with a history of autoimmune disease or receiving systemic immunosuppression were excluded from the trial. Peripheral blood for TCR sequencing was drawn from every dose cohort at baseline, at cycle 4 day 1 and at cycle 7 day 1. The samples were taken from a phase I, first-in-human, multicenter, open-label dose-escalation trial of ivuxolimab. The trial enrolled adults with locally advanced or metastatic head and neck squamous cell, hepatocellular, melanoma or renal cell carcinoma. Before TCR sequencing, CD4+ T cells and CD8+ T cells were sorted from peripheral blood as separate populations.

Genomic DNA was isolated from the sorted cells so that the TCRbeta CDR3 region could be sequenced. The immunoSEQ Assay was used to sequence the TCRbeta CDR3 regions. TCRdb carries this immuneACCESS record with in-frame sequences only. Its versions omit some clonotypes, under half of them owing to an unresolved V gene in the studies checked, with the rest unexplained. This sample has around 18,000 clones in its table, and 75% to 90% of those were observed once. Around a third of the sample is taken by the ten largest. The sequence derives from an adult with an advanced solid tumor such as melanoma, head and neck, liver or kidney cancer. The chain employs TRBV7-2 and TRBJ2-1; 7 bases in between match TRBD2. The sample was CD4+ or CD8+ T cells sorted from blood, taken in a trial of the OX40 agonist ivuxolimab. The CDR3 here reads CASSPRGGRVSYNEQFF. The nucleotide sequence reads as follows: TGTGCCAGCAGCCCCCGCGGCGGGAGAGTATCCTACAATGAGCAGTTCTTC.